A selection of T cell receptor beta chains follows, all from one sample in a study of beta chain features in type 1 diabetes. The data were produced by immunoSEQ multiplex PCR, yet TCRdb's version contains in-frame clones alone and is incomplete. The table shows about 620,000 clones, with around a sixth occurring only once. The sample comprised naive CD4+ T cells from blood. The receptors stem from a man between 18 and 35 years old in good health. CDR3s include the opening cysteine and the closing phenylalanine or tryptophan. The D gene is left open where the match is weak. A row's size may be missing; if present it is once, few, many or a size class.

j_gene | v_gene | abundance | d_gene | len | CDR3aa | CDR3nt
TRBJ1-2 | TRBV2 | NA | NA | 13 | CASSGAPRNGYTF | TGTGCCAGCAGTGGAGCGCCCAGGAATGGCTACACCTTC
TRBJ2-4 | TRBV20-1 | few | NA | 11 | CSARLGAGAYF | TGCAGTGCTAGATTGGGGGCAGGAGCGTACTTC
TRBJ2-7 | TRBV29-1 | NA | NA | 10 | CSVDVGRQYF | TGCAGCGTTGACGTTGGTCGGCAGTACTTC
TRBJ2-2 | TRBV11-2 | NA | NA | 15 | CASSPVQGRTGELFF | TGTGCCAGCAGCCCCGTCCAGGGCCGCACCGGGGAGCTGTTTTTT
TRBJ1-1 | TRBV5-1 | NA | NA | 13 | CASSSRRGTEAFF | TGCGCCAGCAGCTCTCGTAGAGGTACTGAAGCTTTCTTT
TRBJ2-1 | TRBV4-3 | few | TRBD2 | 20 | CASSQVLLAGGRLLDNEQFF | TGCGCCAGCAGCCAAGTCCTACTAGCGGGAGGGCGGCTCTTGGACAATGAGCAGTTCTTC
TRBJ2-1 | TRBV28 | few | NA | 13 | CASLLWARNEQFF | TGTGCCAGCCTCCTCTGGGCCCGGAATGAGCAGTTCTTC
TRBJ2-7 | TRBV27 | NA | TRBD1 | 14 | CASSRRTGAYEQYF | TGTGCCAGCAGTCGGCGGACAGGGGCCTACGAGCAGTACTTC
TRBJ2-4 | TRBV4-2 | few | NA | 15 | CASSQDFPAPNIQYF | TGTGCCAGCAGCCAAGATTTCCCAGCTCCCAACATTCAGTACTTC
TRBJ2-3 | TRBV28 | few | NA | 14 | CASSFRESTDTQYF | TGTGCCAGCAGTTTTCGGGAGAGCACAGATACGCAGTATTTT
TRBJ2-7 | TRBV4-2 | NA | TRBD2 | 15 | CASSQLAGEIYEQYF | TGTGCCAGCAGCCAACTAGCGGGCGAAATTTACGAGCAGTACTTC
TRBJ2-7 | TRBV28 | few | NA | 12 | CASRSTAGSWYF | TGTGCCAGCAGATCTACCGCAGGGAGTTGGTACTTC
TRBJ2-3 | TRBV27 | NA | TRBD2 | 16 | CASSFYSGGAIDTQYF | TGTGCCAGCAGTTTTTATAGCGGGGGGGCCATAGATACGCAGTATTTT